One and the same sample provided the 2 T cell receptor beta chains below, sequenced in a study of read filtering for tumor transcriptome and immune sequencing. From around 440 ng of RNA, a library with molecular barcoded alpha/delta and beta/gamma adaptors was made. One entry per CDR3 protein results from TCRdb running MiXCR on the reads. This table holds around 5,500 distinct CDR3 sequences, about a fifth found once. Sequencing was carried out using a population of CD138-negative cells sorted from bone marrow. The origin of the receptors is a donor at least 40 years old with multiple myeloma.

By share of the sample, this clonotype is medium-sized. The chain is built from TRBV27 and TRBJ2-4; the D gene is possibly TRBD1 (6 bases). Germline CDR1 reads MNHEY; CDR2 reads SMNVEV (reference sequence). This CDR3 has 14 residues. The V end lost 2 bases, the J end lost 1 base, and 6 bases lay between the germline ends. The CDR3 nucleotides read TGTGCCAGCAGTTTACAGGGGGCCAAAAACATTCAGTACTTC. Its protein is CASSLQGAKNIQYF.

About this clonotype: A read error is likely here: a far larger clone is one base away. The rearrangement uses TRBV9 and TRBJ1-6; 8 nucleotides line up with TRBD1. Gene TRBJ1-1 matches the end of the DNA better, so the J call may be wrong. The CDR3 is made up of 13 amino acids. Germline V gene lookup returns CDR1 SGDLS and CDR2 YYNGEE. CDR3 DNA: TGTGCCAGAAGCCCTCAGGGGGCCACTGAAGCTTTCTTT. As protein: CARSPQGATEAFF.